The present entry profiles one T cell receptor (beta chain) with its context. The entry originates in a study of blood T cell repertoires in COVID-19. Germline CDR1 and CDR2: SGHTA and FQGTGA. The CDR3 totals 14 residues. V was trimmed by 3 bases and J by 5 bases, leaving 13 bases between them. Repertoires were generated with immunoSEQ multiplex PCR, while TCRdb's copy carries only in-frame clones and drops some. The sample holds approximately 450,000 clones, 87% seen once. The chain uses TRBV7-3 and TRBJ1-1; D may be TRBD1 (5 bases). The receptor's source is a woman under 30 with acute COVID-19. The specimen was PBMCs or T cells enriched from blood (not recorded which). The CDR3 protein is CASSLRGVFTEAFF. For the CDR3, the DNA is TGTGCCAGCAGCTTGCGGGGGGTTTTTACTGAAGCTTTCTTT.